This T cell receptor (beta chain) was identified in a study of blood T cell repertoires in COVID-19. Study background: Acute and convalescent COVID-19 samples came from the United States, Italy and Spain.

Followed longitudinally, the Seattle patients had been enrolled during active infection. The germline V and J ends were trimmed by 5 bases and 0 bases, with 17 bases remaining between them. This CDR3 comprises 16 residues. Germline CDR1 and CDR2: PRHDT and FYEKMQ (reference sequence). As processed by the authors: It was from reference gene primer amplification that nucleated cell counts were estimated. Profiling relied on immunoSEQ multiplex PCR, and the TCRdb table lists in-frame clones only, not all of them. V and J calls and clone size are copied from that table; D and trimming were computed from the DNA. Of some 200,000 clones listed, roughly 92% are singletons.

The specimen was peripheral blood. The chain employs TRBV13 and TRBJ2-7, with D tentatively TRBD2 (7 bases). The sequence was collected from a man under 40 with COVID-19, enrolled during active disease. CDR3 bases: TGTGCCAGCAGCCCCCCTCGAGGGGGGGGCTCCTACGAGCAGTACTTC. Translated, it gives CASSPPRGGGSYEQYF.